The rows below give T cell receptor beta chains drawn from one sample of a study of beta chain features in type 1 diabetes. TCRdb's table, derived via immunoSEQ multiplex PCR, lists solely in-frame clones and lacks some. The top ten hold about 1.4% of the sample, which has around 150,000 clones, roughly 7.2% seen once. What was sequenced was central memory CD4+ T cells from blood. The receptors come from a woman aged 25 to 39 in good health. Both conserved end residues are part of each CDR3. D genes are given only for firm matches. Size is omitted from some rows. Given values are once, few, many or a class for expanded clones.

>.|TRBJ1-1|.|TRBV5-4
TGTGCCAGCAGCTTGGGAGGGCCTAACACTGAAGCTTTCTTT
CASSLGGPNTEAFF
>TRBD2|TRBJ2-5|few|TRBV5-1
TGCGCCAGCAGCCGGACTAGGGGATCGGAGACCCAGTACTTC
CASSRTRGSETQYF
>TRBD2|TRBJ2-5|few|TRBV28
TGTGCCAGCAGGATGTCTTTAGCGGGAGTAATGAAGACCCAGTACTTC
CASRMSLAGVMKTQYF
>TRBD2|TRBJ2-1|.|TRBV14
TGTGCCAGCAGCCAAGAACGGCTAGCGGAGCGCCCACCCTTCTACAATGAGCAGTTCTTC
CASSQERLAERPPFYNEQFF
>TRBD2|TRBJ2-6|few|TRBV7-2
TGTGCCAGCAGCGCAGGGCTGGGTAGCGGGAGTTATGGGGCCAACGTCCTGACTTTC
CASSAGLGSGSYGANVLTF
>TRBD2|TRBJ2-2|.|TRBV7-9
TGTGCCAGCAGTTCCGGGACTAGCGGGAGACCGTGGGAGCTGTTTTTT
CASSSGTSGRPWELFF
>.|TRBJ2-4|.|TRBV4-3
TGCGCCAGCAGCCAGGGGGGTGGACTATCTCTAGCCAAAAACATTCAGTACTTC
CASSQGGGLSLAKNIQYF
>.|TRBJ2-2|few|TRBV6-5
TGTGCCAGCAGTTACTCGAGTATCCGGGAGCTGTTTTTT
CASSYSSIRELFF
>.|TRBJ1-2|few|TRBV21-1
TGTGCCAGCAGCGTAGTCGACAGGGATGGCTACACCTTC
CASSVVDRDGYTF
>.|TRBJ2-6|many|TRBV5-4
TGTGCCAGCAGCTTGGAGCCCAGGGGATCTGGGGCCAACGTCCTGACTTTC
CASSLEPRGSGANVLTF
>.|TRBJ1-5|few|TRBV30
TGTGCCTGGAGTAGCGGCACGGTTAGCAATCAGCCCCAGCATTTT
CAWSSGTVSNQPQHF
>.|TRBJ1-1|.|TRBV27
TGTGCCAGCAGTTTAGACCTCAGGGTCTCTGAAGCTTTCTTT
CASSLDLRVSEAFF
>TRBD1|TRBJ1-1|.|TRBV2
TGTGCCAGCAGTGGACAGGGGGACACTGAAGCTTTCTTT
CASSGQGDTEAFF
>TRBD2|TRBJ2-5|.|TRBV18
TGTGCCAGCTCACCACGAAGTTTAGCGGGGGCGGAGACCCAGTACTTC
CASSPRSLAGAETQYF
>TRBD2|TRBJ2-4|.|TRBV6-6
TGTGCCAGCATCATCAGGAGCGGGACTATCGAGTACTTC
CASIIRSGTIEYF
>.|TRBJ2-7|.|TRBV14
TGTGCCAGCAGCCCCACTGGCTACGAGCAGTACTTC
CASSPTGYEQYF
>TRBD1|TRBJ1-1|.|TRBV5-6
TGTGCCAGCAGCTGGGACAGGGGGATCGGAACCACTGAAGCTTTCTTT
CASSWDRGIGTTEAFF
>TRBD1|TRBJ2-7|many|TRBV7-9
TGTGCCAGCAGCTTCACCGGGACAGGGTTCTACGAGCAGTACTTC
CASSFTGTGFYEQYF
>.|TRBJ2-5|.|TRBV13
TGTGCCAGCAGCTTATCGAGGACAGACAACCAAGAGACCCAGTACTTC
CASSLSRTDNQETQYF
>.|TRBJ2-5|few|TRBV7-8
TGTGCCAGCAGCTTAGGAGTAGCGGCCCAGTACTTC
CASSLGVAAQYF
>.|TRBJ1-2|.|TRBV7-6
TGTGCCAGCAGCTTAGAATCCACCCGGGGCTATGGCTACACCTTC
CASSLESTRGYGYTF
>.|TRBJ2-1|.|TRBV5-1
TGCGCCAGCAGCTCTGGTTCGGGTTACAATGAGCAGTTCTTC
CASSSGSGYNEQFF
>.|TRBJ2-1|few|TRBV5-5
TGTGCCAGCAGCTTGACCGGGACTGTCGTTGAGCAGTTCTTC
CASSLTGTVVEQFF
>TRBD2|TRBJ2-1|.|TRBV4-3
TGCGCCAGCAGCCAAGGACTAGCGGGACCCTCCTACAATGAGCAGTTCTTC
CASSQGLAGPSYNEQFF
>TRBD1|TRBJ1-1|.|TRBV5-4
TGTGCCAGCAGCTGGGGACAGGGAGGGGTAAACACTGAAGCTTTCTTT
CASSWGQGGVNTEAFF
>.|TRBJ2-1|few|TRBV4-3
TGCGCCAGCAGCCAAGAGACAGGCCACCCTTACAATGAGCAGTTCTTC
CASSQETGHPYNEQFF
>TRBD1|TRBJ1-1|.|TRBV28
TGTGCCAGCAGTTCCCCTCACAACAGGGGGACTGAAGCTTTCTTT
CASSSPHNRGTEAFF
>TRBD2|TRBJ2-1|.|TRBV4-2
TGTGCCAGCAGCCACATCACTAGCGGGAGTACGAACTACAATGAGCAGTTCTTC
CASSHITSGSTNYNEQFF
>TRBD2|TRBJ2-4|.|TRBV18
TGTGCCAGCTCACCACCGGAGGGAGCGGGGAAAAACATTCAGTACTTC
CASSPPEGAGKNIQYF
>.|TRBJ2-2|many|TRBV7-2
TGTGCCAGCAGCCAACAGGGGAACACCGGGGAGCTGTTTTTT
CASSQQGNTGELFF
>.|TRBJ1-1|.|TRBV7-2
TGTGCCAGCAGCTACCGTTCCGGGACATCGAACACTGAAGCTTTCTTT
CASSYRSGTSNTEAFF
>.|TRBJ2-2|many|TRBV7-3
TGTGCCAGCAGCCCTCAGACGGGTGCCGGGGAGCTGTTTTTT
CASSPQTGAGELFF
>TRBD2|TRBJ2-2|few|TRBV2
TGTGCCAGCAGTGAGCCCGGCGGGGGCACCGGGGAGCTGTTTTTT
CASSEPGGGTGELFF
>TRBD2|TRBJ2-7|.|TRBV7-2
TGTGCCAGCAGCTTAGGCGGGCTAGCGGCCTACGAGCAGTACTTC
CASSLGGLAAYEQYF
>TRBD2|TRBJ2-7|.|TRBV28
TGTGCCAGTGGACTAGCGGACGAGCAGTACTTC
CASGLADEQYF
>.|TRBJ2-5|few|TRBV30
TGTGCCTGGAGTGCCTTACAGAAAGAGACCCAGTACTTC
CAWSALQKETQYF
>TRBD1|TRBJ1-2|few|TRBV27
TGTGCCAGCAGTTCCCCCCGGACAGGAAAGAACTATGGCTACACCTTC
CASSSPRTGKNYGYTF
>.|TRBJ2-5|.|TRBV5-1
TGCGCCAGCAGCTGGGGCTCGTACCAAGAGACCCAGTACTTC
CASSWGSYQETQYF
>TRBD2|TRBJ2-7|few|TRBV28
TGTGCCAGCAGTTTCTCTAGCGGAAGCTACGAGCAGTACTTC
CASSFSSGSYEQYF
>TRBD2|TRBJ2-5|.|TRBV18
TGTGCCAGCTCACCAAGTGTGACTAGCGGGAGAGGCGAGACCCAGTACTTC
CASSPSVTSGRGETQYF
>.|TRBJ2-7|few|TRBV28
TGTGCCAGCAGCCCTACCTGGGCAGACGCCTACGAGCAGTACTTC
CASSPTWADAYEQYF
>.|TRBJ1-4|.|TRBV19
TGTGCCAGTAGTTCCGGAGACAGGCCCGGTGAAAAACTGTTTTTT
CASSSGDRPGEKLFF
>.|TRBJ2-5|.|TRBV7-2
TGTGCCAGCAGCTTAGCGGGGGGAGGAGGGGAGACCCAGTACTTC
CASSLAGGGGETQYF
>.|TRBJ2-1|.|TRBV6-4
TGTGCCAGCAGTGACGGGTTGGCACAGGGGCAGTTCTTC
CASSDGLAQGQFF
>TRBD1|TRBJ1-1|.|TRBV6-5
TGTGCCAGCAGTTACCAGGGGGGCACTGAAGCTTTCTTT
CASSYQGGTEAFF
>TRBD1|TRBJ1-5|.|TRBV18
TGTGCCAGCTCTCGGGGACAGCCAAACAATCAGCCCCAGCATTTT
CASSRGQPNNQPQHF
>.|TRBJ2-5|many|TRBV28
TGTGCCAGCAGTTTCCTAGAGACCCAGTACTTC
CASSFLETQYF
>TRBD1|TRBJ2-7|few|TRBV6-5
TGTGCCAGCAGCCCCGGGACAGACTACTCCTACGAGCAGTACTTC
CASSPGTDYSYEQYF
>TRBD1|TRBJ1-5|.|TRBV15
TGTGCCACCAGCAGCACAGGGGGGAATCAGCCCCAGCATTTT
CATSSTGGNQPQHF
>TRBD1|TRBJ1-6|.|TRBV4-3
TGCGCCAGCAGCCAAGGTGGGGACAGGGTGGGTTCACCCCTCCACTTT
CASSQGGDRVGSPLHF
>TRBD1|TRBJ2-5|few|TRBV10-3
TGTGCCATCAGTGATCGGCAGGGGGTTGGTGAGACCCAGTACTTC
CAISDRQGVGETQYF
>.|TRBJ2-1|few|TRBV6-4
TGTGCCAGCAGTGACAGGGCTAGCGCTGGCAATGAGCAGTTCTTC
CASSDRASAGNEQFF
>.|TRBJ2-7|few|TRBV15
TGTGCCACCAGCAGAGAAGGAGTAGGATCCTACGAGCAGTACTTC
CATSREGVGSYEQYF
>TRBD1|TRBJ2-2|many|TRBV23-1
TGCGCCAGCCGGGACAGGGACACCGGGGAGCTGTTTTTT
CASRDRDTGELFF
>.|TRBJ2-5|few|TRBV23-1
TGCGCCAGCAGTCAATCGAGGAGAATCCAAGAGACCCAGTACTTC
CASSQSRRIQETQYF
>.|TRBJ2-5|.|TRBV29-1
TGCAGCGTTAATTCCCCCATCAGGGGCGGAGAGACCCAGTACTTC
CSVNSPIRGGETQYF
>.|TRBJ1-1|.|TRBV7-9
TGTGCCAGCAGCTCCTCCCCGAACACTGAAGCTTTCTTT
CASSSSPNTEAFF
>.|TRBJ1-2|.|TRBV18
TGTGCCAGCTCACGGGCCAGGGAAAATGGCTACACCTTC
CASSRARENGYTF
>TRBD2|TRBJ2-3|few|TRBV19
TGTGCCAGTAGTACCCTAGCGGGAACCGATACGCAGTATTTT
CASSTLAGTDTQYF
>.|TRBJ2-1|many|TRBV4-3
TGCGCCAGCAGCCCATACGGCGACCAGCGTGTTGAGCAGTTCTTC
CASSPYGDQRVEQFF